Here is one T cell receptor (beta chain) with its context. The data were obtained in a study of blood T cell repertoires in COVID-19. On the study more broadly: The samples span acute and convalescent COVID-19 from the United States, Italy and Spain.

Participant-given clinical history determined each cohort assignment. Each exposed participant met a COVID-19 case in the 2 weeks preceding study entry. In the authors' methods: Reference gene primer amplification yielded estimated nucleated cell counts. Method: immunoSEQ multiplex PCR; TCRdb's copy keeps in-frame clones and lacks some. Clonal size and the V and J genes are those of that table, whereas D and trimming came from the DNA. This sample carries about 300,000 clones, roughly nine tenths of them seen once, and the ten largest clones take under 3%. After removal of 2 bases from V and 9 bases from J, the junction contained 9 bases not matched to a gene. Looked up from germline, CDR1 is MDHEN and CDR2 is SYDVKM. The CDR3 totals 16 residues.

The source of this sequence is a woman between 50 and 59 years old who had been exposed to COVID-19. This rearrangement joins TRBV28 to TRBJ1-6, with 8 bases that match TRBD1. The material sequenced was PBMCs or T cells enriched from blood (not recorded which). As DNA, the CDR3 is TGTGCCAGCAGTTTAGGGGGGACAGGTGGGGGTTCACCCCTCCACTTT. It specifies CASSLGGTGGGSPLHF.